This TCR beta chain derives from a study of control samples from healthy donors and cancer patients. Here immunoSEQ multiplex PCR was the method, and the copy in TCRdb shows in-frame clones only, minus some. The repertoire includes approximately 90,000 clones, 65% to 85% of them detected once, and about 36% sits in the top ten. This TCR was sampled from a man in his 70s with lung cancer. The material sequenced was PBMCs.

The CDR3 protein is CASNTVEGTGRDTQYF. The CDR3 DNA sequence: TGTGCCAGCAATACTGTCGAGGGGACAGGGAGGGATACGCAGTATTTT. The chain couples TRBV25-1 to TRBJ2-3; 9 bases fit TRBD1. With 7 bases clipped from V and 6 bases from J, the junction kept 14 bases outside the gene matches. The CDR3 length is 16 residues. Per the germline V gene, CDR1 is MGHDK and CDR2 is SYGVNS.